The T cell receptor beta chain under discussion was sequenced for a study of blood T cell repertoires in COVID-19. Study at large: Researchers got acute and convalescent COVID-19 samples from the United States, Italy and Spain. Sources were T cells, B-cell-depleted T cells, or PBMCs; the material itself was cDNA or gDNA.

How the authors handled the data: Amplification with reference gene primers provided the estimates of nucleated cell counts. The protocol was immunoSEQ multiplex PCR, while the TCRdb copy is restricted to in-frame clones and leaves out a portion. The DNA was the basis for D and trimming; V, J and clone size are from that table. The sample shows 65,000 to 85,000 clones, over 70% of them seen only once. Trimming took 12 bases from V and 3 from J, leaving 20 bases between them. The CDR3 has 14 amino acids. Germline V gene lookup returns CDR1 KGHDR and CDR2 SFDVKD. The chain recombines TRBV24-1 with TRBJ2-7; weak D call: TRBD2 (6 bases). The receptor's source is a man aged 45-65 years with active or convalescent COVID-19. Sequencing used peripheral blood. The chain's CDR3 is CAAPMEGPNYEQYF. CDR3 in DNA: TGTGCCGCCCCAATGGAGGGGCCAAACTACGAGCAGTACTTC.